This passage covers 16 T cell receptor beta chains from one sample sequenced in a study of T cell responses to AZD1222 COVID-19 vaccine. The assay was immunoSEQ multiplex PCR, and TCRdb's table has in-frame clones only and misses some. The repertoire holds around 150,000 clones, over 80% seen once, with 6.5% to 8% in the top ten. The sequenced sample was peripheral blood, obtained 28 days after the second AZD1222 dose. Receptor source: an adult who received the AZD1222 COVID-19 vaccine.

The chain couples TRBV5-6 to TRBJ2-2; 9 bases agree with TRBD1. This CDR3 spans 15 amino acids. In germline, CDR1 is SGHDT, CDR2 YYEEEE. V lost 4 bases and J lost 3; bases outside the gene matches: 4. The CDR3 sequence is CASSVWDRDTGELFF. In nucleotides, the CDR3 is TGTGCCAGCAGCGTATGGGACAGGGACACCGGGGAGCTGTTTTTT.

V gene TRBV18 combines with J gene TRBJ1-2; D perhaps matches TRBD1 (5 bases). Germline lookup yields CDR1 KGHSH and CDR2 LQKENI. Between the trimmed V and J ends, which lost 0 bases and 2 bases, there was a span of 10 bases. The CDR3 consists of 15 residues. For the CDR3, the DNA is TGTGCCAGCTCACCACCGGCAGGGTCCAACTATGGCTACACCTTC. Translated: CASSPPAGSNYGYTF.

The CDR3 spells CASSPSVVPGNYGYTF. The CDR3 region has the DNA TGTGCCAGCAGTCCCTCAGTGGTGCCTGGGAACTATGGCTACACCTTC. The chain combines TRBV27 with TRBJ1-2; D is undetermined. CDR1 is MNHEY and CDR2 is SMNVEV in the germline V gene (reference sequence). CDR3 length: 16 residues. V lost 5 bases and J lost 2, with 18 bases in between.

The genes are TRBV25-1 and TRBJ1-4; D uncertain. This CDR3 has 11 amino acids. V was clipped by 8 bases and J by 8 bases, with 9 bases between them. Per the germline V gene, CDR1 is MGHDK and CDR2 is SYGVNS. The CDR3 sequence is CASRSGEKLFF. For the CDR3, the DNA is TGTGCCAGCCGATCTGGGGAAAAACTGTTTTTT.

The V gene is TRBV7-8, the J gene TRBJ1-5; D is unclear. From germline, CDR1 is SGHVS and CDR2 FQNEAQ. This CDR3 spans 17 amino acids. The germline V and J ends were trimmed by 2 bases and 1 base, with 15 bases remaining between them. CDR3 loop: CASSLKAGFVSNQPQHF. The DNA for the CDR3 is TGTGCCAGCAGCTTAAAGGCGGGGTTCGTGAGCAATCAGCCCCAGCATTTT.

In its sample, this clone was seen a few times. V is TRBV14 and J is TRBJ2-5; no clear D. The CDR3 has 14 residues. CDR1 and CDR2 (germline): SGHDN, FVKESK. V was cut by 3 bases and J by 3 bases, with 11 bases left in between. For the CDR3, the DNA is TGTGCCAGCAGCCATACATGGACGAAAGAGACCCAGTACTTC. This codes for CASSHTWTKETQYF.

This clone was seen a handful of times. This sequence joins TRBV9 and TRBJ1-2; a weak D match, TRBD1 (5 bases). The CDR3 is made up of 13 amino acids. From germline, CDR1 is SGDLS and CDR2 YYNGEE. V lost 4 bases and J lost 5, with 12 bases in between. CDR3 sequence reads: CASSLDSEYGYTF. Here the CDR3 DNA reads TGTGCCAGCAGCCTTGACAGCGAGTATGGCTACACCTTC.

V gene TRBV5-1 combines with J gene TRBJ2-1, with D possibly TRBD2 on 6 matching bases. Germline V gives CDR1 SGHRS, CDR2 YFSETQ. This CDR3 spans 17 amino acids. Trimming shortened V by 3 bases and J by 1 base, and 17 bases separated the two germline ends. The CDR3 DNA reads as TGCGCCAGCAGCTATACCGGGGTAGCGGCATCCTACAATGAGCAGTTCTTC. Translated, it gives CASSYTGVAASYNEQFF.

This chain joins TRBV3-1 (or the pseudogene TRBV3-2) and TRBJ1-5, with 11 nucleotides matching TRBD1. CDR3 length: 14 amino acids. V was clipped by 4 bases and J by 6 bases; unmatched bases: 2. Germline CDR1 and CDR2: LGHDT and YNNKEL (reference sequence). DNA of the CDR3: TGTGCCAGCAGCCGGACAGGGGGCGGTCAGCCCCAGCATTTT. It specifies CASSRTGGGQPQHF.

The V and J genes are TRBV15 and TRBJ1-1; D unresolved. The CDR3 contains 13 residues. In germline, CDR1 is LNHNV, CDR2 YYDKDF (reference sequence). V dropped 3 bases and J dropped 1 base, with 6 bases sitting between them. This CDR3 is CATSRGSNTEAFF. The CDR3 DNA reads TGTGCCACCAGCAGGGGGTCGAACACTGAAGCTTTCTTT.

The chain uses TRBV11-3 and TRBJ2-2; no definite D call. The germline V gene encodes CDR1 SGHNT and CDR2 YENEEA. The CDR3 sequence is 14 residues long. Trimming left V 8 bases short and J 4 bases short, with 14 bases between. The CDR3: CASQTGPGTGELFF. The CDR3 DNA sequence: TGTGCCAGCCAAACCGGGCCCGGCACCGGGGAGCTGTTTTTT.

The J gene is TRBJ1-1, the V gene TRBV7-2; maybe TRBD1 (6 bases). The CDR3 has 14 amino acids. Germline V gene sequence: CDR1 SGHTA, CDR2 FQGNSA. Trimming removed 1 base at V and 0 bases at J, with 6 bases between. CDR3 nucleotides: TGTGCCAGCAGCTTAGGGGGGCTGAACACTGAAGCTTTCTTT. Amino acid sequence: CASSLGGLNTEAFF. Looking up the rest from reference TRBV7-2 and TRBJ1-1 gives the full variable domain: GAGVSQSPSNKVTEKGKDVELRCDPISGHTALYWYRQSLGQGLEFLIYFQGNSAPDKSGLPSDRFSAERTGGSVSTLTIQRTQQEDSAVYLCASSLGGLNTEAFFGQGTRLTVV.

CDR3 coding DNA: TGCGCCAGCAGACCCGGACTTCTCTCCTACGAGCAGTACTTC. Residues: CASRPGLLSYEQYF. The genes are TRBV4-1 and TRBJ2-7, with D maybe TRBD2 (5 bases). This CDR3 comprises 14 residues. Trimming cost V 6 bases and J 0 bases, with 12 bases left between them. Germline CDR1 and CDR2: MGHRA and YSYEKL.

V gene TRBV27 combines with J gene TRBJ2-4; possible D gene TRBD2, 5 bases. V was shortened by 3 bases and J by 6 bases, with 9 bases between the two germline ends. The CDR3 loop spans 13 amino acids. Looked up from germline, CDR1 is MNHEY and CDR2 is SMNVEV (reference sequence). The CDR3 DNA is TGTGCCAGCAGTTTGTCCGGGGTAAACATTCAGTACTTC. As protein: CASSLSGVNIQYF.

The chain employs TRBV12-3 or TRBV12-4 and TRBJ2-7; no clear D. The CDR3 loop spans 13 amino acids. The V end lost 3 bases, the J end lost 3 bases, and 9 bases lay between the germline ends. The CDR3 loop reads CASSLVINYEQYF. The CDR3 bases are TGTGCCAGCAGTTTGGTCATAAACTACGAGCAGTACTTC.

The chain recombines TRBV10-3 with TRBJ2-3; D may correspond to TRBD1 or TRBD2 (5 bases each). This CDR3 is built from 18 residues. Trimming cost V 0 bases and J 1 base, with 17 bases left between them. Germline V lookup: CDR1 ENHRY, CDR2 SYGVKD. The CDR3 region is CAISESIFTGARTDTQYF. The CDR3 DNA sequence: TGTGCCATCAGTGAGTCGATCTTTACCGGGGCTCGCACAGATACGCAGTATTTT.